This TCR beta chain was sequenced during a study of CD8 T cells in Susac syndrome. Random-hexamer reverse transcription was applied to roughly 0.5 to 1 ug RNA. One entry per CDR3 protein results from TCRdb running MiXCR on the immunoSEQ multiplex PCR reads. The table records about 160,000 distinct CDR3 sequences, 80% to 95% of them present only once. TCR beta sequencing was performed on blood CD8+ and CD4+ T cells. TEMRA cells were FACS-enriched, unlike CD8+ and CD4+ T cells, which were negatively isolated. Trimming took off 3 bases at V and 4 bases at J, with 9 bases between the two ends. The CDR3 covers 13 residues.

J is TRBJ1-2 and V is TRBV12-3 or TRBV12-4, with D perhaps matching TRBD1 (5 bases). The sample taken for sequencing was CD4+ T cells from PBMCs. The source of this sequence is a human donor in good health. The CDR3 reads CASSFRDGYGYTF. The CDR3 coding sequence is TGTGCCAGCAGTTTTCGGGACGGCTATGGCTACACCTTC.